Below, one TCR beta chain is given with its context. Seattle patients were enrolled during active infection and followed longitudinally. These data are taken from a study of blood T cell repertoires in COVID-19. Sequencing was performed with immunoSEQ multiplex PCR; in TCRdb, only in-frame clones are kept and a portion is missing. The sample has approximately 270,000 clones, around 88% seen once. The receptor's source is a woman aged 25 to 39 with COVID-19, enrolled during active disease. The material sequenced was peripheral blood.

The CDR3 loop reads CASSQEGGREQFF. CDR3 in DNA: TGCGCCAGCAGCCAAGAAGGCGGGAGGGAGCAGTTCTTC. This sequence joins TRBV4-3 and TRBJ2-1; 8 nucleotides align to TRBD2. V lost 0 bases and J lost 10; bases outside the gene matches: 2. CDR1 LGHNA and CDR2 YSLEER come from the germline V gene. The length of the CDR3 is 13 residues.